Included here is one T cell receptor beta chain sequence, with context. The antigen remains unidentified. Sampling of blood occurred at baseline, cycle 4 day 1, and cycle 7 day 1. Losses at the gene ends were 4 bases for V and 5 bases for J; bases not matched to a gene: 5. The CDR3 runs 15 residues. Germline CDR1 is SGHTA and CDR2 is FQGTGA. This record belongs to a study of OX40 agonist ivuxolimab in advanced cancers. Study-level background: The patients got ivuxolimab, which is an agonistic anti-OX40 (CD134) antibody. Whole-study results and caveats: Both blood CD4+ and CD8+ T cells showed clonal growth by week 6 at 0.1 to 3.0 mg/kg. Expanded clones tended on average to be more numerous among CD8+ T cells than CD4+.

Libraries were prepared by immunoSEQ multiplex PCR; TCRdb keeps only in-frame clonotypes and omits some of them. The sample has around 100,000 clones; 90% to 95% are singletons. The sequence was collected from an adult with an advanced solid tumor such as melanoma, head and neck, liver or kidney cancer. The V call is TRBV7-3, the J call TRBJ2-1, with TRBD2 matching 10 bases. This material consisted of CD4+ or CD8+ T cells sorted from blood, taken in a trial of the OX40 agonist ivuxolimab. The CDR3, as DNA: TGTGCCAGCAGCTGGACTAGCGGAACAAACAATGAGCAGTTCTTC. This codes for CASSWTSGTNNEQFF.